A selection of T cell receptor beta chains follows, all from one sample in a study of regulatory T cells in long-lasting Graves disease. TCRdb reprocessed the multiplex PCR reads via MiXCR and lists one record per CDR3 protein. This sample has 350,000 to 500,000 distinct CDR3 sequences, with roughly 15% found just once. Another study also made use of these data, one on T cells in Graves' hyperthyroidism and ophthalmopathy.

The sequencing used peripheral blood mononuclear cells (PBMCs), collected at new diagnosis, from a patient treated with antithyroid drugs. The receptors originated from a woman aged 25 to 39 with Graves disease. The CDR3 runs from the conserved cysteine through the conserved F or W. A D gene is named only where the DNA matches it firmly. The size of a clone is reported for some rows only, either as once, few or many, or as a class for expanded clones.

size,J,D,length,V,CDR3,DNA
NA,TRBJ1-1,NA,15,TRBV4-1,CASSQTGAINTEALF,TGCGCCAGCAGCCAAACTGGGGCGATTAACACTGAAGCTCTCTTT
NA,TRBJ2-1,TRBD2,17,TRBV18,CASSASRTSGSYNEQFF,TGTGCCAGCTCGGCTTCACGGACTAGCGGCTCCTACAATGAGCAGTTCTTC
many,TRBJ1-2,NA,15,TRBV12-3/TRBV12-4,CASSHGTTPNYGYTF,TGTGCCAGCAGTCACGGGACAACCCCTAACTATGGCTACACCTTC
many,TRBJ2-5,NA,14,TRBV7-2,CASSSSPAQETQYF,TGTGCCAGCAGCTCCTCCCCGGCCCAAGAGACCCAGTACTTC
many,TRBJ2-1,TRBD2,14,TRBV20-1,CSARRALAGNEQFF,TGCAGTGCTAGAAGGGCACTAGCGGGAAATGAGCAGTTCTTC
NA,TRBJ1-2,NA,14,TRBV6-9,CASSYSSQGGGYTF,TGTGCCAGCAGTTACAGTTCACAGGGCGGTGGCTACACCTTC
few,TRBJ2-3,NA,17,TRBV7-9,CASSPPLGRFGTDTQYF,TGTGCCAGCAGCCCCCCGTTGGGGCGATTTGGCACAGATACGCAGTATTTT
NA,TRBJ2-7,NA,12,TRBV3-1,CASSQESGEQYF,TGTGCCAGCAGCCAAGAGAGCGGCGAGCAGTACTTC
many,TRBJ2-5,TRBD2,18,TRBV28,CASRTLIGSGIVQETQYF,TGTGCCAGCAGGACATTGATTGGTAGCGGGATTGTCCAAGAGACCCAGTACTTC
NA,TRBJ1-3,TRBD1,14,TRBV29-1,CSVWTGLTGNTIYF,TGCAGCGTATGGACAGGCCTGACGGGAAACACCATATATTTT
NA,TRBJ2-1,NA,11,TRBV24-1,CATAGINEQFF,TGTGCCACCGCTGGGATCAATGAGCAGTTCTTC
many,TRBJ1-1,NA,13,TRBV27,CASSMGLNTEAFF,TGTGCCAGCTCGATGGGCTTGAACACTGAAGCTTTCTTT
many,TRBJ2-7,TRBD2,17,TRBV6-5,CASSYRPPGGISYEQYF,TGTGCCAGCAGTTACCGACCCCCGGGAGGCATCTCCTACGAGCAGTACTTC
few,TRBJ1-2,NA,12,TRBV6-1,CASSDWGNGYTF,TGTGCCAGCAGTGACTGGGGGAACGGCTACACCTTC
many,TRBJ1-1,NA,13,TRBV12-3/TRBV12-4,CASSFQDLTEAFF,TGTGCCAGCAGTTTCCAGGACCTCACTGAAGCTTTCTTT
many,TRBJ1-1,TRBD1,14,TRBV27,CASSLNRGPTEAFF,TGTGCCAGCAGTTTAAACAGGGGTCCTACCGAAGCTTTCTTT
NA,TRBJ2-7,TRBD1,14,TRBV5-1,CASSPGQGAYERYF,TGCGCCAGCAGTCCGGGACAGGGGGCCTACGAGCGGTACTTC
NA,TRBJ2-1,NA,15,TRBV14,CASSQDQSPYNEQFF,TGTGCCAGCAGCCAAGATCAATCACCCTACAATGAGCAGTTCTTC
many,TRBJ1-2,NA,15,TRBV13,CASSFMGTEIYGYTF,TGTGCCAGCAGCTTCATGGGAACAGAGATCTATGGCTACACCTTC
NA,TRBJ2-3,TRBD2,17,TRBV6-2/TRBV6-3,CASSSPGLAGKSDTQYF,TGTGCCAGCAGTTCTCCCGGACTAGCGGGAAAGTCAGATACGCAGTATTTT
few,TRBJ2-1,TRBD2,13,TRBV9,CASSVTSGDEQFF,TGTGCCAGCAGCGTGACTAGCGGGGACGAGCAGTTCTTC
many,TRBJ1-2,NA,17,TRBV6-1,CASSNTILKLLNYGYTF,TGTGCCAGCAGTAACACGATCCTAAAGTTACTTAACTATGGCTACACCTTC
many,TRBJ1-5,NA,17,TRBV28,CASSLEGRYRNDQPQHF,TGTGCCAGCAGTTTAGAAGGACGTTACAGAAACGATCAGCCCCAGCATTTT
few,TRBJ2-1,NA,13,TRBV6-1,CASSEAVHNEQFF,TGTGCCAGCAGTGAAGCGGTTCACAATGAGCAGTTCTTC
NA,TRBJ1-5,NA,13,TRBV2,CASRGGPNQPQHF,TGTGCCAGCAGGGGGGGACCGAATCAGCCCCAGCATTTT
many,TRBJ1-2,TRBD1,14,TRBV4-1,CASSQEPQGNGYTF,TGCGCCAGCAGCCAAGAGCCACAGGGGAACGGCTACACCTTC
many,TRBJ2-1,NA,15,TRBV6-1,CASRPGLILRNEQFF,TGTGCCAGCAGACCCGGACTGATCCTACGGAATGAGCAGTTCTTC
many,TRBJ2-7,NA,11,TRBV25-1,CASTSSYEQYF,TGTGCCAGCACGAGCTCCTACGAGCAGTACTTC
NA,TRBJ2-1,NA,11,TRBV11-3,CASSSGRQQFF,TGTGCCAGCAGCAGCGGACGCCAGCAGTTCTTC
few,TRBJ2-5,TRBD2,14,TRBV12-5,CASAPSGGGKTQYF,TGTGCTAGTGCCCCCAGCGGGGGGGGAAAGACCCAGTACTTC
NA,TRBJ1-5,TRBD1,19,TRBV15,CATSRKTGDYRGLYQPQHF,TGTGCCACCAGCAGAAAGACCGGTGACTACAGGGGGCTCTATCAGCCCCAGCATTTT
many,TRBJ2-7,TRBD2,14,TRBV30,CAWASGRAAGEQYF,TGTGCCTGGGCTAGCGGGAGGGCCGCGGGCGAGCAGTACTTC
NA,TRBJ1-2,NA,12,TRBV29-1,CSVEVGGYGYTF,TGCAGCGTTGAAGTAGGGGGGTATGGCTACACCTTC
NA,TRBJ2-7,TRBD2,14,TRBV3-1,CASSFLAGDYEPYF,TGTGCCAGCAGCTTCCTAGCGGGAGACTACGAGCCGTACTTC
NA,TRBJ2-1,NA,19,TRBV29-1,CSVEDRAQGGFGSYNEQFF,TGCAGCGTTGAAGATCGGGCGCAGGGGGGCTTCGGGTCCTACAATGAGCAGTTCTTC
many,TRBJ2-1,TRBD2,14,TRBV7-3,CASSPSGRAHEQFF,TGTGCCAGCAGCCCGAGCGGGAGGGCCCATGAGCAGTTCTTC
NA,TRBJ2-3,NA,14,TRBV19,CASGRKGPPDTQYF,TGTGCCAGCGGTCGTAAGGGGCCTCCAGATACGCAGTATTTT
many,TRBJ2-5,NA,18,TRBV12-5,CASGLVRPLRDAQETQYF,TGTGCTAGTGGTTTGGTAAGACCACTCAGGGATGCCCAAGAGACCCAGTACTTC
NA,TRBJ2-1,TRBD2,15,TRBV5-4,CASSSQRGSYNEQFF,TGTGCCAGCAGCTCCCAGCGGGGCTCCTACAATGAGCAGTTCTTC
NA,TRBJ2-3,TRBD2,16,TRBV11-2,CASSRETSGRSDTQYF,TGTGCCAGCAGCCGCGAGACTAGCGGGAGATCAGATACGCAGTATTTT
NA,TRBJ1-6,TRBD1,15,TRBV6-1,CASSVQGAGNSPLHF,TGTGCCAGCAGTGTCCAGGGGGCGGGAAATTCACCCCTCCACTTT
few,TRBJ2-1,TRBD2,17,TRBV5-5,CASSHPPREVPFNEQFF,TGTGCCAGCAGCCACCCTCCTCGGGAGGTACCGTTCAATGAGCAGTTCTTC
many,TRBJ2-3,TRBD2,16,TRBV13,CASSSRTSRSTDTQYF,TGTGCCAGCAGCTCGAGGACTAGCAGATCCACAGATACGCAGTATTTT
many,TRBJ1-5,NA,13,TRBV30,CAWSGQGNQPQHF,TGTGCCTGGAGTGGGCAGGGCAATCAGCCCCAGCATTTT
NA,TRBJ2-3,NA,15,TRBV5-1,CAGRLGLGALDTQYF,TGCGCCGGAAGACTGGGACTGGGTGCCCTGGATACGCAGTATTTT
many,TRBJ2-7,NA,15,TRBV3-1,CASSLTSGPSYEQYF,TGTGCCAGCAGCTTAACCAGCGGCCCCTCCTACGAGCAGTACTTC